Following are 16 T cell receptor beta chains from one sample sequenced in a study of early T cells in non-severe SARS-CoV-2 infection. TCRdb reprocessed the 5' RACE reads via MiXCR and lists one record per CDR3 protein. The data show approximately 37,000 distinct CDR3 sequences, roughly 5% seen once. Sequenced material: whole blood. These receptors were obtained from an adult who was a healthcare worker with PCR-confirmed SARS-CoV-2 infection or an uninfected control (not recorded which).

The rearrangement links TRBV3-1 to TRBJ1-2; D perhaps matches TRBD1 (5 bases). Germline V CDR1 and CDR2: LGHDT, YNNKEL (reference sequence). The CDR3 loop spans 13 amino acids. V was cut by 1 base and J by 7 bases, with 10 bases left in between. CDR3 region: CASSQGRGSGYTF. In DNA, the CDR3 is TGTGCCAGCAGCCAAGGTCGGGGCAGTGGCTACACCTTC.

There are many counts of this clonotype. The CDR3 DNA reads TGCGCCAGCAGTGAGCCCGGTTCTCTTTCCTACGAGCAGTACTTC. It specifies CASSEPGSLSYEQYF. This chain uses TRBV10-2 with TRBJ2-7; D is ambiguous. This CDR3 is built from 15 residues. The V end lost 2 bases, the J end lost 1 base, and 12 bases lay between the germline ends. Germline-derived CDR1 and CDR2 are WSHSY and SAAADI.

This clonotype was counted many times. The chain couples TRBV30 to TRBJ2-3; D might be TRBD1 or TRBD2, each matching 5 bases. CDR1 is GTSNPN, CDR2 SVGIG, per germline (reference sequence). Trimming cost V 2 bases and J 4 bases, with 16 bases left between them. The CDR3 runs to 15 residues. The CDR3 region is CAWSRPRGQADTQYF. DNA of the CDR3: TGTGCCTGGAGTCGACCGAGGGGCCAGGCAGATACGCAGTATTTT. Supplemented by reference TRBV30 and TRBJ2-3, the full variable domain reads SQTIHQWPATLVQPVGSPLSLECTVEGTSNPNLYWYRQAAGRGLQLLFYSVGIGQISSEVPQNLSASRPQDRQFILSSKKLLLSDSGFYLCAWSRPRGQADTQYFGPGTRLTVL.

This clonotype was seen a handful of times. CDR3 sequence: CASSSYRGHITEAFF. CDR3 nucleotides: TGTGCCAGCAGCTCTTACCGGGGGCATATCACTGAAGCTTTCTTT. The gene calls are TRBV7-9 and TRBJ1-1, with D maybe TRBD1 (6 bases). Between the trimmed V and J ends, which lost 4 bases and 4 bases, there was a span of 16 bases. CDR3 length: 15 amino acids. The germline CDR1 and CDR2 sequences are SEHNR and FQNEAQ (reference sequence).

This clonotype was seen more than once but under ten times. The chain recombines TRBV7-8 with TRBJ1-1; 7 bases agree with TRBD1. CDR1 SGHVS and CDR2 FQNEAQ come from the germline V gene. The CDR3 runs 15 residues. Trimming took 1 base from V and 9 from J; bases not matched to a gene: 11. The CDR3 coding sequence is TGTGCCAGCAGCTTAGACGTTCCTGGACAGGAAAAAGCTTTCTTT. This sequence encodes CASSLDVPGQEKAFF.

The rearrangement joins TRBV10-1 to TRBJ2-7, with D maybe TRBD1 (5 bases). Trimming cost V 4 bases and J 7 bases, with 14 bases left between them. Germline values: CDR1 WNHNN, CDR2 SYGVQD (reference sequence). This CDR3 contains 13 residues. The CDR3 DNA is TGCGCCAGCAGTGCGCCGGCAGGGAAGGAGCAGTACTTC. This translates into CASSAPAGKEQYF.

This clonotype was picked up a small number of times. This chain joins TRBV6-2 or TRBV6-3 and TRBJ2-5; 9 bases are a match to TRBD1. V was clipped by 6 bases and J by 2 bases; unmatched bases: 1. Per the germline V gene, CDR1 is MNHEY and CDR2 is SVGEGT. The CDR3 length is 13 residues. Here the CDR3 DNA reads TGTGCCAGCAGCGACAGGGGGCAAGAGACCCAGTACTTC. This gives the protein CASSDRGQETQYF.

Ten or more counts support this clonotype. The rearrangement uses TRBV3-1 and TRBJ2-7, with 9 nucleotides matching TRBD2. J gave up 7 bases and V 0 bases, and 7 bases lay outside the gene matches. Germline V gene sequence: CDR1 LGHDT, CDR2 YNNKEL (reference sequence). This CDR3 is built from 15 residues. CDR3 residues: CASSQDASGTGEQYF. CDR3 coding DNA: TGTGCCAGCAGCCAAGATGCTAGCGGGACGGGGGAGCAGTACTTC.

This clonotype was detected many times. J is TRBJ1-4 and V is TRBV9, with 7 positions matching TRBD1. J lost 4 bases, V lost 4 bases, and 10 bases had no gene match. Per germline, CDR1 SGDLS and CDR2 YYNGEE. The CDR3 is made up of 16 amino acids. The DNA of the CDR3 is TGTGCCAGCAGCCCAACGGAGGGGGCCAGTAATGAAAAACTGTTTTTT. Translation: CASSPTEGASNEKLFF.

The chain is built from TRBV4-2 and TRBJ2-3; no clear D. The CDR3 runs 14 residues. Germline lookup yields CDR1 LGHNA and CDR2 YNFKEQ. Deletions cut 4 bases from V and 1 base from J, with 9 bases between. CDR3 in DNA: TGTGCCAGCAGCCCGCTCGAGGGCACAGATACGCAGTATTTT. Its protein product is CASSPLEGTDTQYF.

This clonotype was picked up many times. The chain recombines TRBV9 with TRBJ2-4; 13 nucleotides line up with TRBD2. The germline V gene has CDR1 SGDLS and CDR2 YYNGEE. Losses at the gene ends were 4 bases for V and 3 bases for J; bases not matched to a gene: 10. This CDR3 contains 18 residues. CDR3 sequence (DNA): TGTGCCAGCAGCCCTTCACTAGCGGGAGGGCGGATCAAAAACATTCAGTACTTC. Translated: CASSPSLAGGRIKNIQYF.

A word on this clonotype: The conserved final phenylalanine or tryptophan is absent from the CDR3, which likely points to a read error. CDR3 bases: TGTGCCAGCAGCTGGGACAGGGAGTCCTACGAGCAGTACCTC. It translates to CASSWDRESYEQYL. The rearrangement uses TRBV5-4 and TRBJ2-7; 9 positions match TRBD1. J gave up 1 base and V 3 bases, and 2 bases lay outside the gene matches. This CDR3 region has 14 residues. The germline V gene has CDR1 SGHNT and CDR2 YYREEE (reference sequence).

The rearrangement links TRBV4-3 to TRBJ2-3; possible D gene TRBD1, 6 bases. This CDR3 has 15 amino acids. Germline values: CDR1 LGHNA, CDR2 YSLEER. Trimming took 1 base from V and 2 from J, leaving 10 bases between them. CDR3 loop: CASSQGTAITDTQYF. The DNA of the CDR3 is TGCGCCAGCAGCCAAGGGACAGCTATCACAGATACGCAGTATTTT.

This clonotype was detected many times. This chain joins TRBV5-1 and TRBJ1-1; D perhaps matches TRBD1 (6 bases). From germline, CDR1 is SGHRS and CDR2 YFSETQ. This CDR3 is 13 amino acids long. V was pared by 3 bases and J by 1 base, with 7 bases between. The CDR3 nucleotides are TGCGCCAGCAGCTGGGACAAGAACACTGAAGCTTTCTTT. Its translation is CASSWDKNTEAFF.

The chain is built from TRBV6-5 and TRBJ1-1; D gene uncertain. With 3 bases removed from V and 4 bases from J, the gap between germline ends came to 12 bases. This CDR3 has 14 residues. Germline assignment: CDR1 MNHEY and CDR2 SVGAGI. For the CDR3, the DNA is TGTGCCAGCAGTTATGGGATCGCAGGCACTGAAGCTTTCTTT. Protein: CASSYGIAGTEAFF.

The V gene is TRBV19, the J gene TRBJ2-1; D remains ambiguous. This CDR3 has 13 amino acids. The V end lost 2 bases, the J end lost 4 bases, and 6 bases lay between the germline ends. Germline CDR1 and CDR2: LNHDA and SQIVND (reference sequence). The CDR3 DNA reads TGTGCCAGTAGTATACAGATGTACAATGAGCAGTTCTTC. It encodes CASSIQMYNEQFF.